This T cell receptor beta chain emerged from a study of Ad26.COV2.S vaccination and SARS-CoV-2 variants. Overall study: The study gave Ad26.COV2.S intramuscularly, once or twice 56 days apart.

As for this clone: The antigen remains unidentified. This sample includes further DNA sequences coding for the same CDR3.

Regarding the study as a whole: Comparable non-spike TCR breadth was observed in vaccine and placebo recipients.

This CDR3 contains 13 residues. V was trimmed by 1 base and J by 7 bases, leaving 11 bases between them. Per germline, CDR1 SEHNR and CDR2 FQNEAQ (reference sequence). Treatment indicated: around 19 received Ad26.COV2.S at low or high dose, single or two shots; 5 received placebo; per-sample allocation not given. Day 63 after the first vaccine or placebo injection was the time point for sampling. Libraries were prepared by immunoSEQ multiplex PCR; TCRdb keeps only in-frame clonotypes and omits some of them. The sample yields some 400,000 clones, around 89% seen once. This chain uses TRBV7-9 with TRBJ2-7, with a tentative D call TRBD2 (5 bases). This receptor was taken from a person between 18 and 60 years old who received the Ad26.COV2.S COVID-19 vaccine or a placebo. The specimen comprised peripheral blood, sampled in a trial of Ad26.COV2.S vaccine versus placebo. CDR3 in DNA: TGTGCCAGCAGCTTAGGCAGTTCGGGGGAGCAGTACTTC. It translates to CASSLGSSGEQYF.